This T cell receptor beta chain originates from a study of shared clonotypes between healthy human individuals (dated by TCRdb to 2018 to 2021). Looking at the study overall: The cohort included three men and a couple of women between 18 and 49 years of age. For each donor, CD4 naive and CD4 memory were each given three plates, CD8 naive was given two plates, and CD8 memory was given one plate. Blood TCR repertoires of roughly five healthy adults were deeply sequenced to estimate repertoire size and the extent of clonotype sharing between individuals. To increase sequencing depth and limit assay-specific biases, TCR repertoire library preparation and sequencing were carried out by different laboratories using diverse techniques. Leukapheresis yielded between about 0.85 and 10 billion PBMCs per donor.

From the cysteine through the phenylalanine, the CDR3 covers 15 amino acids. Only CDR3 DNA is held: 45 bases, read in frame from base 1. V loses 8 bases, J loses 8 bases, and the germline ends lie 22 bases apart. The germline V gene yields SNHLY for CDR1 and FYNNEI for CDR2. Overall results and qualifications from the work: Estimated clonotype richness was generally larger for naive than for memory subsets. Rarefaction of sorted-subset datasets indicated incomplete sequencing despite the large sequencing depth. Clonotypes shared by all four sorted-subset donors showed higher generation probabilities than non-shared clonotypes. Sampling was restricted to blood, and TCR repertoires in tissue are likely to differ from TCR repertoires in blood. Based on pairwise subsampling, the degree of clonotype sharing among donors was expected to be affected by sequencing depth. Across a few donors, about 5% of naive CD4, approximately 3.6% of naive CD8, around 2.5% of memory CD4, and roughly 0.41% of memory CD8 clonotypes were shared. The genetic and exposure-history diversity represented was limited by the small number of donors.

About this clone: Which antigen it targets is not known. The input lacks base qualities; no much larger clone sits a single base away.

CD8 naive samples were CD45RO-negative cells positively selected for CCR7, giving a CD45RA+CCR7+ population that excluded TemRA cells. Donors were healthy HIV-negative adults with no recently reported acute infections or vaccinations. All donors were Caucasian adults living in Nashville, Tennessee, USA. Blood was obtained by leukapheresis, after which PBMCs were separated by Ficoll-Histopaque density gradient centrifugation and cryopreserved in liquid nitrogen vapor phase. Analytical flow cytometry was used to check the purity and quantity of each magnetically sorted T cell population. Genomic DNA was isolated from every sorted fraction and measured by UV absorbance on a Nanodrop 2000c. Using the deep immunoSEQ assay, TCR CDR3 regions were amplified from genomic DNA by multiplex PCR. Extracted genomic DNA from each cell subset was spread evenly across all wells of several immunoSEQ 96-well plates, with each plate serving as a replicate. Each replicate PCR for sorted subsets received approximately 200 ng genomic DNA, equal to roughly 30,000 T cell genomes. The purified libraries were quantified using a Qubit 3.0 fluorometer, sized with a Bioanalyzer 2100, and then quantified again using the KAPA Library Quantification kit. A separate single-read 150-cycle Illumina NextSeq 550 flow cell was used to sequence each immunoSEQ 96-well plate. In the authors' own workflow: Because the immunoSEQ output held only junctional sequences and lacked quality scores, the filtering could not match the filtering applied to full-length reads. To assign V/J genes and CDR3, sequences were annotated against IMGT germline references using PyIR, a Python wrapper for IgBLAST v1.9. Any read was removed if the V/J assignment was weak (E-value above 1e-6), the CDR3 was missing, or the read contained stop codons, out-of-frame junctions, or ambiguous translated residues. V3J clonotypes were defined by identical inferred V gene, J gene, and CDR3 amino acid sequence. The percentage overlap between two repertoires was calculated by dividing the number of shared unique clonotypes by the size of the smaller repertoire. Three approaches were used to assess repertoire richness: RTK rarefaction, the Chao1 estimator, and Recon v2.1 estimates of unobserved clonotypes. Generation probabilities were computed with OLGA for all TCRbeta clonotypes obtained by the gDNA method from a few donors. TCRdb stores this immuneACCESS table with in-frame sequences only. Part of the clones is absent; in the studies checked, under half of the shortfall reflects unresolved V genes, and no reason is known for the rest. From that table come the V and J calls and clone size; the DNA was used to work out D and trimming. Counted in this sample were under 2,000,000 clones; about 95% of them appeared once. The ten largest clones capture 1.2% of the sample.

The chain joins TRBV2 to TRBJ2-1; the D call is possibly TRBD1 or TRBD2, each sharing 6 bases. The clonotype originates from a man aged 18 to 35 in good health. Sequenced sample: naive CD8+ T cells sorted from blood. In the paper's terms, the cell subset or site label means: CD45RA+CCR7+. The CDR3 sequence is CASYREPGWEDEQFF. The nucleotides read TGTGCCAGCTACAGGGAACCGGGCTGGGAGGATGAGCAGTTCTTC.